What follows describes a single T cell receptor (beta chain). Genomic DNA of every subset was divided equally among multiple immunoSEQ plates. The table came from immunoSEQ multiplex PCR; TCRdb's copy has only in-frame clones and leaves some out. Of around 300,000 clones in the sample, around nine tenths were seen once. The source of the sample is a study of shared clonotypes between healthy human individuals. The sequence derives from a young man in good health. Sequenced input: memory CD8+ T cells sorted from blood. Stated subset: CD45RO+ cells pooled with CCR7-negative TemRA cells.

CDR3 in amino acids: CASSPFLAGAYEQYF. The CDR3 DNA reads as TGTGCCAGCAGCCCCTTTCTAGCGGGGGCCTACGAGCAGTACTTC. The V call is TRBV7-9, the J call TRBJ2-7; 10 nucleotides agree with TRBD2. The CDR3 runs 15 residues. With V trimmed by 5 bases and J by 2 bases, 6 bases remained unmatched. CDR1 SEHNR and CDR2 FQNEAQ come from the germline V gene (reference sequence).